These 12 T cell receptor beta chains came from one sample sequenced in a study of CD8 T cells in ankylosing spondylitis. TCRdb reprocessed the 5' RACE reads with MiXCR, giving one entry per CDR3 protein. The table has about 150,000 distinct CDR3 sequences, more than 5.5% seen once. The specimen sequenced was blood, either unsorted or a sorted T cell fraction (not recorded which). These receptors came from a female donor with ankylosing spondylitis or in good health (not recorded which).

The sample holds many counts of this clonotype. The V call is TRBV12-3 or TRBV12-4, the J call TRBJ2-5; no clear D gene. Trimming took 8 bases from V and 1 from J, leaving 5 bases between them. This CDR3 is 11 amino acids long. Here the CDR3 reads CASGAQETQYF. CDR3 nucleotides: TGTGCCAGCGGAGCCCAAGAGACCCAGTACTTC.

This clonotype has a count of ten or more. CDR3 DNA: TGTGCCAGCAGTCCCACGAGGGAGGAAGCTTTCTTT. Residues: CASSPTREEAFF. The chain is built from TRBV27 and TRBJ1-1; the D is unclear. The CDR3 sequence is 12 residues long. The V end was cut by 5 bases, the J end by 8 bases, with 12 bases between. The germline CDR1 and CDR2 sequences are MNHEY and SMNVEV (reference sequence).

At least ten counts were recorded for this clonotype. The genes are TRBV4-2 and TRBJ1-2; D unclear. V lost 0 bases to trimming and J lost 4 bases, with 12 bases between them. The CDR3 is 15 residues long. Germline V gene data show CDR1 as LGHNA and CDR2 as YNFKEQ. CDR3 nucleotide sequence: TGTGCCAGCAGCCAAGAACTTAGGGATACCTATGGCTACACCTTC. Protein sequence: CASSQELRDTYGYTF.

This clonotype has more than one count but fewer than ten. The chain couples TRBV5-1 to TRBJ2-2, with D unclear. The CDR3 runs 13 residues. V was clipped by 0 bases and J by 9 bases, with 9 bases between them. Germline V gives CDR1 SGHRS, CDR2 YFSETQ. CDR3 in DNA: TGCGCCAGCAGCTTGGGCCCGTCCCGGGAGCTGTTTTTT. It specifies CASSLGPSRELFF.

The CDR3 coding sequence is TGTGCCAGGGGCCTCGGTCTGGGCTGCGGGGAGCTGTTTTTT. This encodes CARGLGLGCGELFF. The chain recombines TRBV4-2 with TRBJ2-2; D call uncertain. This CDR3 has 14 amino acids. Germline V CDR1 and CDR2: LGHNA, YNFKEQ. V lost 9 bases and J 7 bases, leaving 18 bases between the germline ends.

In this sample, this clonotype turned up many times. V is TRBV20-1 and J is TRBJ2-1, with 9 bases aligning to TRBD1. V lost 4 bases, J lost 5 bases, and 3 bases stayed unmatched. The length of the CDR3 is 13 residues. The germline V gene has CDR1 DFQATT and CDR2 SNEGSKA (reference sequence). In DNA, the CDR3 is TGCAGTGCTACACAGGGGGCGAACAATGAGCAGTTCTTC. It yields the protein CSATQGANNEQFF.

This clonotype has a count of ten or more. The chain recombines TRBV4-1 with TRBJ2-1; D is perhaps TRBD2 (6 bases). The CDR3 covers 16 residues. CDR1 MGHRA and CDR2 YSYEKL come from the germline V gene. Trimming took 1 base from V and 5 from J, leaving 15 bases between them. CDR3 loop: CASSQARTAGNNEQFF. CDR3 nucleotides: TGCGCCAGCAGCCAAGCCCGGACTGCGGGGAACAATGAGCAGTTCTTC.

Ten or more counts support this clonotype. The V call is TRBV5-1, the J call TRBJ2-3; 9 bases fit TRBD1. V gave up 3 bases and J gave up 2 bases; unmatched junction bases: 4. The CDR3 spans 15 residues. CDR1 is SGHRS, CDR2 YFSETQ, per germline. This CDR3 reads CASSSGTGFTDTQYF. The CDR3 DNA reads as TGCGCCAGCAGCTCCGGGACAGGGTTCACAGATACGCAGTATTTT. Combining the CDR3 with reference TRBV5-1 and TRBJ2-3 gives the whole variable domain KAGVTQTPRYLIKTRGQQVTLSCSPISGHRSVSWYQQTPGQGLQFLFEYFSETQRNKGNFPGRFSGRQFSNSRSEMNVSTLELGDSALYLCASSSGTGFTDTQYFGPGTRLTVL.

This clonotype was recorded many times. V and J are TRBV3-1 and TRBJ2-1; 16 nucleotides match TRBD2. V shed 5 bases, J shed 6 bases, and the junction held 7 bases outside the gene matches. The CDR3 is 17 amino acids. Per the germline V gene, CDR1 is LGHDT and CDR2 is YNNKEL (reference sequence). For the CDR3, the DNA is TGTGCCAGCAGCGAAGGGACTAGCGGGGGGGCCCCCAATGAGCAGTTCTTC. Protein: CASSEGTSGGAPNEQFF.

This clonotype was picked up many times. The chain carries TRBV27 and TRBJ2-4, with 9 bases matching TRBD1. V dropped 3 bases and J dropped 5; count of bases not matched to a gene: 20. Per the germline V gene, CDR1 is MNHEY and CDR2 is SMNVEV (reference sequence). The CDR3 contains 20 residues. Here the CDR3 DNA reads TGTGCCAGCAGTTTGGGACAGGGTAGGATTGTGAGGGGTCTGGAAAACATTCAGTACTTC. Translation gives CASSLGQGRIVRGLENIQYF.

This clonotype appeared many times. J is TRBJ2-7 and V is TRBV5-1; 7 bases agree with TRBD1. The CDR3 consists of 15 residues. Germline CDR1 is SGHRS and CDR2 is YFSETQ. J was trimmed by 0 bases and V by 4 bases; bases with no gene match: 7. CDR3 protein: CASSPGQLSSYEQYF. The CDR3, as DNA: TGCGCCAGCAGCCCGGGACAGCTAAGCTCCTACGAGCAGTACTTC.

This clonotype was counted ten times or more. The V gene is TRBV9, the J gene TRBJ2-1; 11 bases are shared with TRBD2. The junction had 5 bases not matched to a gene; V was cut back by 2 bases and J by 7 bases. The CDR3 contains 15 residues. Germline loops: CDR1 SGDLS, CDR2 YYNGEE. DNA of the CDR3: TGTGCCAGCAGCGTTAGCGGGGGGGCCAATAATGAGCAGTTCTTC. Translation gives CASSVSGGANNEQFF. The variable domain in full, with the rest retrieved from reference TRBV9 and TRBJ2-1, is DSGVTQTPKHLITATGQRVTLRCSPRSGDLSVYWYQQSLDQGLQFLIQYYNGEERAKGNILERFSAQQFPDLHSELNLSSLELGDSALYFCASSVSGGANNEQFFGPGTRLTVL.